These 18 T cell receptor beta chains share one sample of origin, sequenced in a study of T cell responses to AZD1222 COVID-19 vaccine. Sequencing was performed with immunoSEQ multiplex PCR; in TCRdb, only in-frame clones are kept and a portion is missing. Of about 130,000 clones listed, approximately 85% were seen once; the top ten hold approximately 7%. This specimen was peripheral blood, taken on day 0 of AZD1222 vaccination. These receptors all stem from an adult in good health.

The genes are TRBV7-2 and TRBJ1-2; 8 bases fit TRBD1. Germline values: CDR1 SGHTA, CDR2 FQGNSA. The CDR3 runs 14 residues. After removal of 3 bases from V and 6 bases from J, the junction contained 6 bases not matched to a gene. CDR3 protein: CASSFPRTGHGYTF. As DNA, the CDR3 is TGTGCCAGCAGCTTCCCCCGGACAGGGCATGGCTACACCTTC. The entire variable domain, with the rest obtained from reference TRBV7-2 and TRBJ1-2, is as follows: GAGVSQSPSNKVTEKGKDVELRCDPISGHTALYWYRQSLGQGLEFLIYFQGNSAPDKSGLPSDRFSAERTGGSVSTLTIQRTQQEDSAVYLCASSFPRTGHGYTFGSGTRLTVV.

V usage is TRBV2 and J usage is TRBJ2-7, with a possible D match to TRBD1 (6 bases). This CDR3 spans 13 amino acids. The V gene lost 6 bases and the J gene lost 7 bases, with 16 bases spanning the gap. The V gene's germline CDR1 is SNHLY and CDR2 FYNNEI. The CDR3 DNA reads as TGTGCCAGCAGCCGGGACAAGTTCGGTGAGCAGTACTTC. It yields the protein CASSRDKFGEQYF.

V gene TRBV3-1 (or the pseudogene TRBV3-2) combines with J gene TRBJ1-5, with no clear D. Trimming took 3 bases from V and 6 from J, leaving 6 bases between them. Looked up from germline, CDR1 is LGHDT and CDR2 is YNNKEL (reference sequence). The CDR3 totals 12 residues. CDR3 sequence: CASSQGGQPQHF. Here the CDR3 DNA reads TGTGCCAGCAGCCAGGGTGGTCAGCCCCAGCATTTT.

CDR3 sequence (DNA): TGTGCCAGCAGCCCCACAGGGGTAGAGACCCAGTACTTC. It is translated as CASSPTGVETQYF. The chain links TRBV11-3 to TRBJ2-5; TRBD1 matches 7 bases. The CDR3 consists of 13 residues. J was trimmed by 4 bases and V by 5 bases; bases with no gene match: 4. Germline values: CDR1 SGHNT, CDR2 YENEEA.

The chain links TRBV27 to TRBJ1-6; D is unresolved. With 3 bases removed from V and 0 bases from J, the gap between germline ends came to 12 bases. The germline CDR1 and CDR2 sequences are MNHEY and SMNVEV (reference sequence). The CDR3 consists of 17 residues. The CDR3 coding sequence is TGTGCCAGCAGTTTCGACGGTCGGAGCTCCTATAATTCACCCCTCCACTTT. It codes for CASSFDGRSSYNSPLHF.

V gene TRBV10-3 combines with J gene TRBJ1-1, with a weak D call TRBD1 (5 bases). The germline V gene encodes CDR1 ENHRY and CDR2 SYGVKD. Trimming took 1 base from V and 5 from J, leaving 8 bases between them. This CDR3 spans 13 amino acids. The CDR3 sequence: CAISEWGGTEAFF. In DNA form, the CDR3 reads TGTGCCATCAGTGAGTGGGGGGGGACTGAAGCTTTCTTT.

The CDR3 coding sequence is TGTGCCATCAGTTCCGGGACAGGACCTATCTATGGCTACACCTTC. The encoded protein is CAISSGTGPIYGYTF. This chain connects TRBV10-3 to TRBJ1-2; TRBD1 agrees at 8 bases. V lost 5 bases, J lost 4 bases, and 9 bases stayed unmatched. CDR1 and CDR2 (germline): ENHRY, SYGVKD. The CDR3 loop spans 15 amino acids.

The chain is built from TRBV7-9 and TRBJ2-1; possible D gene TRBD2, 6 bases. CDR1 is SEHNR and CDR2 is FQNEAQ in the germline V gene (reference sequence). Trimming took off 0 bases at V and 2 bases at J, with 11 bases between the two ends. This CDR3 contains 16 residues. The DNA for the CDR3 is TGTGCCAGCAGCTTAGCTGGCGGGAACGCCTACAATGAGCAGTTCTTC. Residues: CASSLAGGNAYNEQFF. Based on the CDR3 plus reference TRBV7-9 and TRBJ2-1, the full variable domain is DTGVSQNPRHKITKRGQNVTFRCDPISEHNRLYWYRQTLGQGPEFLTYFQNEAQLEKSRLLSDRFSAERPKGSFSTLEIQRTEQGDSAMYLCASSLAGGNAYNEQFFGPGTRLTVL.

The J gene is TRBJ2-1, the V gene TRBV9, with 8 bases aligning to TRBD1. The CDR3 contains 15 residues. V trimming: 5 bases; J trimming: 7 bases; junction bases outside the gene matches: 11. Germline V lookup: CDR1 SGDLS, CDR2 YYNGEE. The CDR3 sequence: CASSSKGQGANEQFF. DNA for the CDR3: TGTGCCAGCAGTTCTAAAGGACAGGGAGCGAATGAGCAGTTCTTC.

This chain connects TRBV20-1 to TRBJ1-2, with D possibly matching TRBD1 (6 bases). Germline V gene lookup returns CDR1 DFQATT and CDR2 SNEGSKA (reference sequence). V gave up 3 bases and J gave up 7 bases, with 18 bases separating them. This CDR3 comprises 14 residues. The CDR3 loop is CSASPQNGGPGYTF. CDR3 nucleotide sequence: TGCAGTGCTAGTCCTCAGAACGGGGGGCCTGGCTACACCTTC.

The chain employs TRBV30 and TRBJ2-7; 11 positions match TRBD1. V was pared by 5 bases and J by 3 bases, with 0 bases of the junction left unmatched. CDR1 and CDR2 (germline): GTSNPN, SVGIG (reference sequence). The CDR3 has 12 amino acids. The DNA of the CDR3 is TGTGCCTGGGGGACAGGGGGCTACGAGCAGTACTTC. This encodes CAWGTGGYEQYF.

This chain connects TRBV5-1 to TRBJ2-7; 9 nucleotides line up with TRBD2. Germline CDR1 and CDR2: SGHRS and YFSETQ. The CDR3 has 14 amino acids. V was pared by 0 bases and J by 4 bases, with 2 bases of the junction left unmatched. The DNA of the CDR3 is TGCGCCAGCAGCTTGGGACTAGCGGTTTACGAGCAGTACTTC. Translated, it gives CASSLGLAVYEQYF.

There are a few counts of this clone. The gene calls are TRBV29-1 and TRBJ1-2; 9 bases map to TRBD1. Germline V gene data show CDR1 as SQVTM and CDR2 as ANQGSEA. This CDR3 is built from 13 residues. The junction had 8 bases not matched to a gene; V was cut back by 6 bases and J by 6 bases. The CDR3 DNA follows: TGCAGCGTGCCAGGACAGGGGATTCATGGCTACACCTTC. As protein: CSVPGQGIHGYTF. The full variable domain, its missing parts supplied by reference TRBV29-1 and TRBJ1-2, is SAVISQKPSRDICQRGTSLTIQCQVDSQVTMMFWYRQQPGQSLTLIATANQGSEATYESGFVIDKFPISRPNLTFSTLTVSNMSPEDSSIYLCSVPGQGIHGYTFGSGTRLTVV.

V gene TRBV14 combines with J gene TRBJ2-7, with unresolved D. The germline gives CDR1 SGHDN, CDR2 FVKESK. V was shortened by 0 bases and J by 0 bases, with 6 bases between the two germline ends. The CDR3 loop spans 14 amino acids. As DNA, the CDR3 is TGTGCCAGCAGCCAAGATCATGGCTCCTACGAGCAGTACTTC. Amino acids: CASSQDHGSYEQYF.

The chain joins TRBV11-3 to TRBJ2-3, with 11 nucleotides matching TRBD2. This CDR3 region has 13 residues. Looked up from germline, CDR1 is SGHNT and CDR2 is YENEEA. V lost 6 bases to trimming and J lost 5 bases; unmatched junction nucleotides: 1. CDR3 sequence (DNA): TGTGCCAGCAGTAGCGGGAGGGAAGATACGCAGTATTTT. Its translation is CASSSGREDTQYF.

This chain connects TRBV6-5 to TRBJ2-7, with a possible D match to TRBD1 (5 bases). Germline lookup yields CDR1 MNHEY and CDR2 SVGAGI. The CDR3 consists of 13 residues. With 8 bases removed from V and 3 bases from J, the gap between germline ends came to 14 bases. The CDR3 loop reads CASQRGRNYEQYF. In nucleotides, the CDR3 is TGTGCCAGCCAAAGGGGCAGGAACTACGAGCAGTACTTC.

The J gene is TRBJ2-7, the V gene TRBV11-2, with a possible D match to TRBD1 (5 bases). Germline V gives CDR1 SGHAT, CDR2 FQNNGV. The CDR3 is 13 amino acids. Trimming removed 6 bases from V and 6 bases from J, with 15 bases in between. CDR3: CASREQGPGEQYF. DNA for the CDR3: TGTGCCAGCAGGGAGCAGGGCCCGGGCGAGCAGTACTTC. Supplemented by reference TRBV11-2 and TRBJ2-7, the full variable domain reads EAGVAQSPRYKIIEKRQSVAFWCNPISGHATLYWYQQILGQGPKLLIQFQNNGVVDDSQLPKDRFSAERLKGVDSTLKIQPAKLEDSAVYLCASREQGPGEQYFGPGTRLTVT.

The CDR3: CASSDSGTVYGYTF. CDR3 coding DNA: TGTGCCAGCAGTGATTCCGGGACAGTATATGGCTACACCTTC. The rearrangement links TRBV25-1 to TRBJ1-2, with 7 bases identical to TRBD1. Germline assignment: CDR1 MGHDK and CDR2 SYGVNS. V gave up 3 bases and J gave up 5 bases; unmatched junction bases: 6. CDR3 size: 14 residues.